In this sample, the clone carrying this T cell receptor beta chain turned up many times. This sample was taken from a study of Graves' ophthalmopathy and Graves' hyperthyroidism. There are 20 residues in the CDR3. Germline lookup yields CDR1 SGHVS and CDR2 FNYEAQ. The J segment lost 5 bases and the V segment lost 5 bases, leaving 19 bases of the junction unmatched. Beta-chain TCR CDR3 regions were amplified from RNA transcripts. Scientists carried out first-round RT-PCR using HTBI primers and then a second-round multiplex PCR. TCRdb processed the multiplex PCR reads anew with MiXCR; each CDR3 protein has one entry. The table has 600,000 to 700,000 distinct CDR3 sequences, just over 40% seen once.

The sequence was obtained from an adult man with Graves' ophthalmopathy. The specimen sequenced was peripheral blood. V usage is TRBV7-6 and J usage is TRBJ2-5; 14 bases line up with TRBD2. The CDR3 loop reads CASSPNRPGTSGSGRETQYF. CDR3 DNA sequence: TGTGCCAGCAGCCCCAACCGCCCCGGGACTAGCGGGAGTGGGAGGGAGACCCAGTACTTC.